Listed here are 2 T cell receptor beta chains from one sample, sequenced in a study of cytomegalovirus exposure and HLA in healthy donors (dated by TCRdb to the late 2010s). Library preparation used the immunoSEQ multiplex PCR assay. What TCRdb holds here is the immuneACCESS table cut down to in-frame rearrangements. Part of the clones is not present; checked against another copy, under half of the missing clones reflect an unresolved V gene, and the others are unexplained. This sample gives 200,000 to 250,000 clones in total; 80% to 90% of them show up just once. Less than 3% of the sample is taken by the ten largest. The sequenced material came from PBMCs. The receptor source for this set is a man in his late teens or twenties in good health and CMV-seronegative.

V and J are TRBV9 and TRBJ1-3, with D possibly TRBD1 on 6 matching bases. Germline CDR1 reads SGDLS; CDR2 reads YYNGEE. V was trimmed by 3 bases and J by 4 bases, leaving 17 bases between them. This CDR3 is built from 16 residues. The CDR3 here is CASSGLTGNSGNTIYF. As DNA, the CDR3 is TGTGCCAGCAGCGGACTAACAGGGAACTCAGGAAACACCATATATTTT.

A single count supports this clone. V is TRBV18 and J is TRBJ1-2; D perhaps matches TRBD1 (5 bases). V was shortened by 1 base and J by 4 bases, with 7 bases between the two germline ends. CDR1 and CDR2 from the germline V gene are KGHSH and LQKENI. The CDR3 sequence is 13 residues long. CDR3 in DNA: TGTGCCAGCTCACCACGGGGGGGCTATGGCTACACCTTC. Translation: CASSPRGGYGYTF. The variable domain in full, with the rest retrieved from reference TRBV18 and TRBJ1-2, is NAGVMQNPRHLVRRRGQEARLRCSPMKGHSHVYWYRQLPEEGLKFMVYLQKENIIDESGMPKERFSAEFPKEGPSILRIQQVVRGDSAAYFCASSPRGGYGYTFGSGTRLTVV.